Described below is a single T cell receptor beta chain sequence and its context. Its antigen is not known. The sample belongs to a study of T cells in localized non-small cell lung cancer. Study-wide results and caveats: Adjacent lung was found to contain a median about 60 of the top 100 tumor clones. Because only a single region of the tumor was sequenced, heterogeneity remains possible. T cell clonality was highest in uninvolved adjacent lung, above tumor.

The protocol was immunoSEQ multiplex PCR, while the TCRdb copy is restricted to in-frame clones and leaves out a portion. The table lists some 30,000 clones, about nine tenths of them singletons, with less than 5.5% in the top ten. Germline CDR1 SGHTA, CDR2 FQGTGA. V was cut by 5 bases and J by 2 bases, with 17 bases left in between. This CDR3 is 16 amino acids long. The sequence was collected from a male donor at least 60 years old with stage III lung adenocarcinoma. The chain is built from TRBV7-3 and TRBJ2-3; D is uncertain. The sequenced sample was peripheral blood, obtained before any cancer treatment. CDR3 in DNA: TGTGCCAGCAGCCCCTCCCCGCGCAGCTACACAGATACGCAGTATTTT. It yields the protein CASSPSPRSYTDTQYF.